The present entry profiles one TCR beta chain with its context. Germline values: CDR1 DFQATT, CDR2 SNEGSKA (reference sequence). The CDR3 covers 13 residues. V shed 0 bases and J shed 2 bases, with 8 bases lying between them. The data were taken from a study of CDR3 diversity in severe acne. TCRdb re-called the PCR reads with MiXCR, one entry per CDR3 protein. The sample consists of more than 85,000 distinct CDR3 sequences, 51% of them appearing once. V usage is TRBV20-1 and J usage is TRBJ2-7; tentative D call: TRBD2 (6 bases). The origin of this receptor is a male donor with acne. Sequencing was carried out using blood. The CDR3 sequence: CSAREGLTYEQYF. The CDR3 DNA follows: TGCAGTGCTAGAGAGGGACTTACCTACGAGCAGTACTTC.